This T cell receptor (beta chain) was documented in a study of T cell repertoires in cytomegalovirus infection. This clonotype has more than one count but fewer than ten. Its target is not known. TCRdb analysed the reads with MiXCR anew, one entry per CDR3 protein. The sample contains 600,000 to 700,000 distinct CDR3 sequences, about 30% of which appear only once. There are 13 residues in the CDR3. Trimming shortened V by 9 bases and J by 4 bases, and 15 bases separated the two germline ends. Germline V CDR1 and CDR2: ENHRY, SYGVKD. The receptor's source is a human donor in good health (CMV status not recorded). Some clones in this sample may be carry-over from other donors' samples. The material was cultured PBMCs, obtained from culture after CMV antigen stimulation. The chain uses TRBV10-3 and TRBJ1-1, with D uncertain. In DNA form, the CDR3 reads TGTGCCATAAATCGACCCGATGGCACTGAAGCTTTCTTT. This encodes CAINRPDGTEAFF.